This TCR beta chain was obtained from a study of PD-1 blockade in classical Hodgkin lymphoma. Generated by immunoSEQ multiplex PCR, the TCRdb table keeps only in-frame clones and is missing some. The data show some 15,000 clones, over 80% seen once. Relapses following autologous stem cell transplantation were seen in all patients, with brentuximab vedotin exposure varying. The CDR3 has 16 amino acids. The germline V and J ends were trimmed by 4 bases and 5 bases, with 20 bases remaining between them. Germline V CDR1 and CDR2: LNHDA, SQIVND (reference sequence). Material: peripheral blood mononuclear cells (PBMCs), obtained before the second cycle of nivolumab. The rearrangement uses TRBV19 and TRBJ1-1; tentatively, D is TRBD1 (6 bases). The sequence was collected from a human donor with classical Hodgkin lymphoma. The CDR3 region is CASSTQGGTWGTEAFF. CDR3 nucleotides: TGTGCCAGTAGTACCCAAGGGGGGACATGGGGAACTGAAGCTTTCTTT.